This TCR beta chain was obtained from a study of PD-1 blockade in classical Hodgkin lymphoma. The CDR3 sequence is 14 residues long. V was clipped by 1 base and J by 3 bases, with 8 bases between them. Germline V CDR1 and CDR2: SEHNR, FQNEAQ (reference sequence). Clones were sequenced by immunoSEQ multiplex PCR, and TCRdb holds only the in-frame ones, with some missing. The data contain some 23,000 clones, 75% to 95% of them singletons. Described time point: newly diagnosed, previously untreated cHL patient sample. Investigators isolated CD4+ T cells from thawed PBMCs through magnetic negative selection. Serving as comparison were PBMCs from newly diagnosed, untreated classical Hodgkin lymphoma, which were sequenced alongside the relapsed/refractory trial patients.

The sample taken for sequencing was CD4+ T cells from blood. This chain connects TRBV7-9 to TRBJ2-3; D unresolved. This sequence was found in a human donor with classical Hodgkin lymphoma. CDR3 sequence: CASSLGHRTDTQYF. For the CDR3, the DNA is TGTGCCAGCAGCTTAGGGCACCGAACAGATACGCAGTATTTT.